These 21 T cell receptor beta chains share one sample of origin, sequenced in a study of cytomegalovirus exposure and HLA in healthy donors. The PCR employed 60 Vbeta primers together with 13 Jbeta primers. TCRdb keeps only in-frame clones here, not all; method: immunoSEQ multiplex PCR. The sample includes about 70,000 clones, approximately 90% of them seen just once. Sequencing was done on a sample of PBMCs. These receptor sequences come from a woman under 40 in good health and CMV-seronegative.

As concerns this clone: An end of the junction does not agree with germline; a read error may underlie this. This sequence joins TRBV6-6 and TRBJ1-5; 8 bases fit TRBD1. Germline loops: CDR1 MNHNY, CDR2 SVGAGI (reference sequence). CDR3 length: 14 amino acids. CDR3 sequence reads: CAGSATGENQPQHF. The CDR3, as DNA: TGTGCCGGCAGTGCGACAGGGGAAAATCAGCCCCAGCATTTT.

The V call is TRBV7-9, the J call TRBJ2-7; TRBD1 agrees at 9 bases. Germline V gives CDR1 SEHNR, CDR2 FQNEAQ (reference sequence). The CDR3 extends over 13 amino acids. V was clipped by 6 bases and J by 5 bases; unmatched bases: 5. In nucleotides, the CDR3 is TGTGCCAGCAGTTCCTGGACAGGGGACGAGCAGTACTTC. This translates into CASSSWTGDEQYF.

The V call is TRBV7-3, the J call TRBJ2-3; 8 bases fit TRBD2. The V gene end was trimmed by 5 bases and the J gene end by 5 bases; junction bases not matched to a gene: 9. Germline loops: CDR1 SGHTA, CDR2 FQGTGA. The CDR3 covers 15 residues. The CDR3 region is CASSPAAGDIDTQYF. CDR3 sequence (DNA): TGTGCCAGCAGCCCCGCAGCGGGAGATATAGATACGCAGTATTTT.

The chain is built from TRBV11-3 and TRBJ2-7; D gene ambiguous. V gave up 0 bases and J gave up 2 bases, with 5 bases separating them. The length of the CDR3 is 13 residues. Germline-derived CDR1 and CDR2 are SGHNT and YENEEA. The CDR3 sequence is CASSLEQTYEQYF. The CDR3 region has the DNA TGTGCCAGCAGCTTAGAACAGACCTACGAGCAGTACTTC.

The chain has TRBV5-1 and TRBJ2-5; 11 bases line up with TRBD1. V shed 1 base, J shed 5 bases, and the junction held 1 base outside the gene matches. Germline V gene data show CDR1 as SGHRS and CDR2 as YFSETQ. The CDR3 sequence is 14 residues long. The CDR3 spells CASSLRDRGETQYF. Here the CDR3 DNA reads TGCGCCAGCAGCTTGAGGGACAGGGGGGAGACCCAGTACTTC.

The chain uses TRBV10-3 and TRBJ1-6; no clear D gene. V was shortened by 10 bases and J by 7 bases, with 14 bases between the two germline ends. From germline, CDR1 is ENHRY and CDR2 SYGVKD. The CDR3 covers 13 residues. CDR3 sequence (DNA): TGTGCCAGACGTGCTACTAGCAATTCACCCCTCCACTTT. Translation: CARRATSNSPLHF.

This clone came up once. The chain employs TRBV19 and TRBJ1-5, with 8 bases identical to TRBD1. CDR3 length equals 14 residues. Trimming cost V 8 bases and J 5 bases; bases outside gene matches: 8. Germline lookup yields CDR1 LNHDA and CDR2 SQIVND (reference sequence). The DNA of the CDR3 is TGTGCCAGTTCGGACAGGGTCTTGGATCAGCCCCAGCATTTT. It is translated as CASSDRVLDQPQHF.

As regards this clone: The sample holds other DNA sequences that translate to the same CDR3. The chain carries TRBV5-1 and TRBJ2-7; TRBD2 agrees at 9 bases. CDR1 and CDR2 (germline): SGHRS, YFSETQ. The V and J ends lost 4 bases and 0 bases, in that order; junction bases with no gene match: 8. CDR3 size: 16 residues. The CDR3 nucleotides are TGCGCCAGCAGCCTGAGGCGGACTAGCGACTCCTACGAGCAGTACTTC. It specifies CASSLRRTSDSYEQYF.

As DNA, the CDR3 is TGTGCCAGCAGCCCCCGCTGGGACAGGGGCAATCAGCCCCAGCATTTT. Amino acid sequence: CASSPRWDRGNQPQHF. V is TRBV4-2 and J is TRBJ1-5; TRBD1 matches at 9 bases. This CDR3 contains 16 residues. The V and J ends lost 4 bases and 2 bases, in that order; junction bases with no gene match: 6. CDR1 and CDR2 (germline): LGHNA, YNFKEQ.

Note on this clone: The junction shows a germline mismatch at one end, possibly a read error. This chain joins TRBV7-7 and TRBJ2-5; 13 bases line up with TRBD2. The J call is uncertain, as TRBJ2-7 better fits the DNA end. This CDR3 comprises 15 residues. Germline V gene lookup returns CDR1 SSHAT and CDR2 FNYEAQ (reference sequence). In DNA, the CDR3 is TGTGCTAGCAGCCCAGGACTAGCGGGAGTGGTCGAGCAGTACTTC. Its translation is CASSPGLAGVVEQYF.

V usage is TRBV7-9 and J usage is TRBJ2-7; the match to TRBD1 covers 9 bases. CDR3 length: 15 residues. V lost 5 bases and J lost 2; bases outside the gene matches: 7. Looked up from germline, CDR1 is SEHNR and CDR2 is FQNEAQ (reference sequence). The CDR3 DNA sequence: TGTGCCAGCAGCCCCTCCCGGACAGGGGCCTACGAGCAGTACTTC. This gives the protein CASSPSRTGAYEQYF.

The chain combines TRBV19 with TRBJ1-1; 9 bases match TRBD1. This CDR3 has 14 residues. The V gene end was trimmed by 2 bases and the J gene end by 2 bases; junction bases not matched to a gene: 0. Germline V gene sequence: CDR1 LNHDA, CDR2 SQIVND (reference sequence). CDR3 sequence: CASSITGGNTEAFF. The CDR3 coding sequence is TGTGCCAGTAGTATAACAGGGGGCAACACTGAAGCTTTCTTT.

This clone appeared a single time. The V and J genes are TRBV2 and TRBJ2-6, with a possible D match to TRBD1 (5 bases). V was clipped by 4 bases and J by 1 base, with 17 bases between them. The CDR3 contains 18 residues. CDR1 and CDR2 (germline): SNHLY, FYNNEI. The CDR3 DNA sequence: TGTGCCAGCAGTGGGGGCATATTTTATTTGTCTGGGGCCAACGTCCTGACTTTC. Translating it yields CASSGGIFYLSGANVLTF.

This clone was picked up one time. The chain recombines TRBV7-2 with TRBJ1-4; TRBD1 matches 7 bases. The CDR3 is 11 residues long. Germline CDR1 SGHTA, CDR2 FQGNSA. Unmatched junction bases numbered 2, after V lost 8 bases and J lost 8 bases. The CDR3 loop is CASEQGEKLFF. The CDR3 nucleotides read TGTGCCAGCGAACAGGGGGAAAAACTGTTTTTT. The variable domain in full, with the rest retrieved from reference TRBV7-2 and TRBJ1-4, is GAGVSQSPSNKVTEKGKDVELRCDPISGHTALYWYRQSLGQGLEFLIYFQGNSAPDKSGLPSDRFSAERTGGSVSTLTIQRTQQEDSAVYLCASEQGEKLFFGSGTQLSVL.

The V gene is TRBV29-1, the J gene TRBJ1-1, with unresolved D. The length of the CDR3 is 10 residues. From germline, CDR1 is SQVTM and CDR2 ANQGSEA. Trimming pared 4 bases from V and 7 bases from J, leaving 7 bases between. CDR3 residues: CSVAGVEAFF. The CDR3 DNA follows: TGCAGCGTTGCCGGAGTTGAAGCTTTCTTT.

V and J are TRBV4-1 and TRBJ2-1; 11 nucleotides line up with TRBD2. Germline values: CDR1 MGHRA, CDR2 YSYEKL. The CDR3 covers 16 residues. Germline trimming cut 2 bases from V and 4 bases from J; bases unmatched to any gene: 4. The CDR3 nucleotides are TGCGCCAGCAGCCAACCGACTAGCGGGACTTACAATGAGCAGTTCTTC. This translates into CASSQPTSGTYNEQFF.

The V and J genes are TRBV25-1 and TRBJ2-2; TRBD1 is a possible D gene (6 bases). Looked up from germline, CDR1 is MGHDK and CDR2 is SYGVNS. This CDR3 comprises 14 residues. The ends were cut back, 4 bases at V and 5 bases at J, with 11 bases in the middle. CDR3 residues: CASSGQGWTGELFF. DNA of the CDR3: TGTGCCAGCAGTGGTCAGGGGTGGACCGGGGAGCTGTTTTTT.

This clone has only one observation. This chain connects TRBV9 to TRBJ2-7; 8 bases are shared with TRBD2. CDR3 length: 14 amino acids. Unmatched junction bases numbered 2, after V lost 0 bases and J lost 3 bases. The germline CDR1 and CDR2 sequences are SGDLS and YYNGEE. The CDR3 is CASSVGSGNYEQYF. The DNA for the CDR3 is TGTGCCAGCAGCGTAGGTAGCGGGAACTACGAGCAGTACTTC.

CDR3 in DNA: TGTGCCAGCAGCGTAGGGGCAGGGGAATTCTCTGGAAACACCATATATTTT. Its translation is CASSVGAGEFSGNTIYF. The chain links TRBV9 to TRBJ1-3, with a possible D match to TRBD1 (6 bases). V was pared by 0 bases and J by 0 bases, with 13 bases between. CDR1 is SGDLS, CDR2 YYNGEE, per germline. The CDR3 sequence is 17 residues long.

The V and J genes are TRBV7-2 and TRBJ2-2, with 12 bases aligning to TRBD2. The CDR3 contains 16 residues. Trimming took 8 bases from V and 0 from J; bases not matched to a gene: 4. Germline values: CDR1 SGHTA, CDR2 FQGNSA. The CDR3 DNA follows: TGTGCCAGCTTCGGACTAGCGGGATCGAACACCGGGGAGCTGTTTTTT. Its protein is CASFGLAGSNTGELFF.

CDR3 DNA sequence: TGTGCCAGCAGCCCGGACAGGGTGGGTGGCTACACCTTC. Amino acids: CASSPDRVGGYTF. The V and J genes are TRBV11-2 and TRBJ1-2; 8 bases fit TRBD1. There are 13 residues in the CDR3. Germline V gene lookup returns CDR1 SGHAT and CDR2 FQNNGV. Trimming at V came to 5 bases and at J to 7 bases, leaving 6 bases not matched to a gene.